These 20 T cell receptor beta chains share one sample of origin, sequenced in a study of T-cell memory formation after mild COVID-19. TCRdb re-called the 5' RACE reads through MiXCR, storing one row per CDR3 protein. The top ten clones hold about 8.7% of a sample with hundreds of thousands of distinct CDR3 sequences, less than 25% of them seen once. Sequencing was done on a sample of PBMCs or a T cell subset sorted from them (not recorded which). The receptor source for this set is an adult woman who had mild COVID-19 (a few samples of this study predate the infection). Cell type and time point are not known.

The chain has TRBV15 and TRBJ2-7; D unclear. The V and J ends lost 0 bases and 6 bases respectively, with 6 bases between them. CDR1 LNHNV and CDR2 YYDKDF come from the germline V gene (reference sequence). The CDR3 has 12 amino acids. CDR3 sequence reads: CATSRDSSEQYF. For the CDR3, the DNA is TGTGCCACCAGCAGAGACAGCTCCGAGCAGTACTTC.

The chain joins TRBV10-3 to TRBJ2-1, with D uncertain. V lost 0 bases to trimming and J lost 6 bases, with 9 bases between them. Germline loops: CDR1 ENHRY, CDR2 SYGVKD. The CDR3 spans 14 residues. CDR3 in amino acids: CAISESKLVNEQFF. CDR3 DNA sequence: TGTGCCATCAGTGAGTCGAAGTTGGTCAATGAGCAGTTCTTC.

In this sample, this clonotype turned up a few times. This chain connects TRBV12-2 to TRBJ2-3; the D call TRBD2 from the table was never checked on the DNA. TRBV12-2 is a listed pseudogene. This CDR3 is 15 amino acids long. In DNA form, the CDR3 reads TGTGCAAGTCGCTTGACTAGCGTGAGCACAGATACGCAGTATTTT. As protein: CASRLTSVSTDTQYF.

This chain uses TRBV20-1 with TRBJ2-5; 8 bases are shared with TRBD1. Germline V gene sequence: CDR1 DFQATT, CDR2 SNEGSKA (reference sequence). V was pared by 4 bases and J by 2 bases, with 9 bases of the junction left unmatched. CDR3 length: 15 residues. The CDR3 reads CSATTGTGVQETQYF. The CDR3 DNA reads TGCAGTGCTACAACTGGGACAGGTGTTCAAGAGACCCAGTACTTC.

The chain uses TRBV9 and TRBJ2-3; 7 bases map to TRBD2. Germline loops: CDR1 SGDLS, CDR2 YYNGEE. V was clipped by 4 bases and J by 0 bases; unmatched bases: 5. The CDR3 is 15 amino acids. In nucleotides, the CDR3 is TGTGCCAGCAGCCCCCAAGCGGGGAGCACAGATACGCAGTATTTT. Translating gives CASSPQAGSTDTQYF.

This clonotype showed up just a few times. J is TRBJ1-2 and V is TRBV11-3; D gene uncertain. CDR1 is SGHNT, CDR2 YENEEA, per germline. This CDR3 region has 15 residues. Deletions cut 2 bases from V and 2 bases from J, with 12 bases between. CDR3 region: CASSLSNRVNYGYTF. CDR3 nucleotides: TGTGCCAGCAGCTTATCTAACCGGGTAAACTATGGCTACACCTTC.

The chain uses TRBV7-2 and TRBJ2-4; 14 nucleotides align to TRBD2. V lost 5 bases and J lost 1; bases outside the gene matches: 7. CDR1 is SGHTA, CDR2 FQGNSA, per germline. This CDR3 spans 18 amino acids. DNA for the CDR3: TGTGCCAGCAGCCTCGGACTAGCGGGAGGATCGGCCAAAAACATTCAGTACTTC. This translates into CASSLGLAGGSAKNIQYF.

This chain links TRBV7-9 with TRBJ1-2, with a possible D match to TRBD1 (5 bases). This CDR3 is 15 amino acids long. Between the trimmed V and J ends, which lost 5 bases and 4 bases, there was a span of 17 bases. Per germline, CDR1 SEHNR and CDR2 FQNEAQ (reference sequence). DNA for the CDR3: TGTGCCAGCAGCGGATCCCGTGGGGGACCCTATGGCTACACCTTC. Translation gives CASSGSRGGPYGYTF.

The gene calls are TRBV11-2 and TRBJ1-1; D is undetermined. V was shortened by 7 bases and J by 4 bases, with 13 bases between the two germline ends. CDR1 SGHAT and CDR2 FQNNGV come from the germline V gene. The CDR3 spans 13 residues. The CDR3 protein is CASNQESITEAFF. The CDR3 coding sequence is TGTGCCAGCAATCAGGAAAGCATCACTGAAGCTTTCTTT.

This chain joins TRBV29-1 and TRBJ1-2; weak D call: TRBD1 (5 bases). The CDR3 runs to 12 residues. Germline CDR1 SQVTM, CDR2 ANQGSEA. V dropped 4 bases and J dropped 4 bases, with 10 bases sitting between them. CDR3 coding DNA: TGCAGCGTTGCAGAGGGGACCTATGGCTACACCTTC. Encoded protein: CSVAEGTYGYTF.

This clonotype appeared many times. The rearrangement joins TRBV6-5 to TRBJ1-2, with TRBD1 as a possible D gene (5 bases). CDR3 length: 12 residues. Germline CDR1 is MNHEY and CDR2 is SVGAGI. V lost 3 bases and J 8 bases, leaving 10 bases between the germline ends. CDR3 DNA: TGTGCCAGCAGTTATCCGGGGCAGGGCTACACCTTC. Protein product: CASSYPGQGYTF.

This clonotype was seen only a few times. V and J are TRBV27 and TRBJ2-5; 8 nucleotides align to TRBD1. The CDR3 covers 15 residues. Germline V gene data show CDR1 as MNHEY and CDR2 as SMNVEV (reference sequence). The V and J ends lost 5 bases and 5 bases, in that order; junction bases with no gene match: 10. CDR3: CASSPRQGAVETQYF. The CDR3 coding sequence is TGTGCCAGCAGTCCGCGGCAGGGGGCGGTGGAGACCCAGTACTTC.

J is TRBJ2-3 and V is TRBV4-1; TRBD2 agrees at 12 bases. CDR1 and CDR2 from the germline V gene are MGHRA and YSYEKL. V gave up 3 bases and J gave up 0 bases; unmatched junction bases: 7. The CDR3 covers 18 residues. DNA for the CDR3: TGCGCCAGCAGCCAGACCGGGACTAGCGGGTATAGCACAGATACGCAGTATTTT. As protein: CASSQTGTSGYSTDTQYF.

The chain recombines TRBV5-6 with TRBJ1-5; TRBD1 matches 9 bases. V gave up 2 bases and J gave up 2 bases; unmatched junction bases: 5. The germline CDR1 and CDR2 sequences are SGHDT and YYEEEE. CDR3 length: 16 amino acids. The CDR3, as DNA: TGTGCCAGCAGCTTAACAGGGGGCGAGGGCAATCAGCCCCAGCATTTT. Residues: CASSLTGGEGNQPQHF.

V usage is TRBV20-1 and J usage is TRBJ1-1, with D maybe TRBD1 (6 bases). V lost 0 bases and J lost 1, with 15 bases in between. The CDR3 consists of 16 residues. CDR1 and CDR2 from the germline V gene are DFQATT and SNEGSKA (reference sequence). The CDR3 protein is CSARDPGTGRNTEAFF. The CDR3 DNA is TGCAGTGCTAGAGATCCGGGAACAGGGCGGAACACTGAAGCTTTCTTT.

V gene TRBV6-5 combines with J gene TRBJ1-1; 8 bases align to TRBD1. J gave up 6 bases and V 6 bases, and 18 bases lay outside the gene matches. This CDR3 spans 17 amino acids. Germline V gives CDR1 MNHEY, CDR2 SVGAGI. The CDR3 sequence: CASRQWGRGRVGAEAFF. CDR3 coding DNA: TGTGCCAGCAGGCAATGGGGCAGGGGGCGGGTTGGAGCTGAAGCTTTCTTT.

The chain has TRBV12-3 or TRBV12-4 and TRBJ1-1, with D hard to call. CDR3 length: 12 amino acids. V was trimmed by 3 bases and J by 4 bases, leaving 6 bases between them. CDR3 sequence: CASSFSGTEAFF. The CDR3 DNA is TGTGCCAGCAGTTTCTCGGGCACTGAAGCTTTCTTT.

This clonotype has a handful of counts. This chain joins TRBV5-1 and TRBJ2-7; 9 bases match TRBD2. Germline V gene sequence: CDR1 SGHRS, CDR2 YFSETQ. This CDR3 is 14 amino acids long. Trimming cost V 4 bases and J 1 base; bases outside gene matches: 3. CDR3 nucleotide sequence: TGCGCCAGCAGCAGGACTAGCGCTTCCTACGAGCAGTACTTC. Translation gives CASSRTSASYEQYF.

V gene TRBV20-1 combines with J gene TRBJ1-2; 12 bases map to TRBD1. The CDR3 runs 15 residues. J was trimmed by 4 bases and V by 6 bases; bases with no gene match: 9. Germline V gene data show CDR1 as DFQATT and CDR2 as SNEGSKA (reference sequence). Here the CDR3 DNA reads TGCAGTGCAAACCGGGGACAGGGGGCGAGCTATGGCTACACCTTC. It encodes CSANRGQGASYGYTF.

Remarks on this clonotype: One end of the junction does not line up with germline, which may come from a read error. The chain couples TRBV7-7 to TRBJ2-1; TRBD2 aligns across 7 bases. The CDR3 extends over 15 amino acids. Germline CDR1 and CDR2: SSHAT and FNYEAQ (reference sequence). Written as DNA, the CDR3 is TGTGCTAGCAGCTTAAATGGCGGGAGCAGGAATGAGCAGTTCTTC. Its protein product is CASSLNGGSRNEQFF.